What follows is one T cell receptor (beta chain) and its context. Only one count was recorded for this clone. The specificity of this receptor is unknown. No much larger clone exists at a distance of one base, and base qualities are not known. The immunoSEQ Assay, a bias-controlled multiplex PCR, was used to amplify TCRbeta CDR3 regions from genomic DNA. On the study's bioinformatics: The number of nucleated cells in each sample was estimated by amplification of reference gene primers within the assay. To quantify the absolute abundance of each unique TCRbeta CDR3 rearrangement, sequence reads were collapsed and filtered. For each sample, productive Simpson clonality was calculated by taking the square root of Simpson's diversity index across productive rearrangements. TCRdb took this table from immuneACCESS and kept in-frame rearrangements with V and J called. Such tables lack part of the clones; where checked against another copy, unresolved V genes explain under half of the gap, and the rest is unexplained. That table furnishes V, J and clone size, whereas the DNA furnished D and trimming. This sample gives some 300,000 clones in total; roughly 86% of them show up just once. The ten largest make up roughly 2.9% of the sample.

V is pruned by 2 bases and J by 1 base, leaving 5 bases of the junction without a gene match. From its cysteine to its phenylalanine, the CDR3 spans 16 amino acids. Only the CDR3 part of the read is kept: 48 bases, read in frame from the first base. CDR1 and CDR2, looked up from the germline V gene, are LGHNA and YNFKEQ. This entry is derived from a study of blood T cell repertoires in COVID-19 (dated by TCRdb to 2018 to 2020). For the study in its entirety: Collaborator samples came from the United States, Italy and Spain and covered acute and convalescent phases of COVID-19. The material from the prospective study consisted of cDNA or gDNA derived from T cells, B-cell-depleted T cells, or PBMCs. Subjects who had been exposed to COVID-19, were actively infected with it, or had recovered from it provided the deeply sampled blood TCRbeta repertoires that made up the dataset. The repertoires were released in a freely available public database intended as a resource for research on the immune response to SARS-CoV-2. Samples came from the ongoing ImmuneRACE study (first 160 participants) plus 1,254 subjects from 6 global collaborators. Nearly every sample came with metadata listing a de-identified subject ID, COVID-19 status, age in years and sex. Where available, HLA class I and class II types were taken from metadata supplied by the sample provider and were not determined by assay-based typing.

Points the paper makes about the study in general: Clinical and demographic metadata were provided uncurated, with the amount varying by source and participant.

In the prospective study, participants were roughly 18 to 95 years old, resided in 24 geographic areas of the United States, and were enrolled through a virtual design. In the prospective study, cohorts were assigned on the basis of participant-reported clinical history obtained from a screening survey and a study questionnaire. Exposed participants had been in contact with someone with a PCR-confirmed or clinician-diagnosed COVID-19 case within 2 weeks of study entry. Mobile phlebotomists in the prospective study collected whole blood, serum and a nasopharyngeal or oropharyngeal swab from every participant. Participants in the prospective study had the option to provide additional blood draws and questionnaires over a 2-month period. Before DNA extraction, blood samples from the prospective study were shipped at room temperature or frozen.

Recombination joined TRBV4-2 with TRBJ1-2; 9 bases in the junction line up with TRBD1. The sample taken for sequencing was PBMCs or T cells enriched from blood (not recorded which). The TCR was taken from a woman in her forties or fifties who had been exposed to COVID-19. The nucleotide sequence is TGTGCCAGCAGCCAAACGGGACAGGGATATAACTATGGCTACACCTTC. Translation gives CASSQTGQGYNYGYTF.